This T cell receptor beta chain was recovered during a study of T cell repertoires in cytomegalovirus infection (dated by TCRdb to the late 2010s). General notes on the study: The HLA type of each donor mattered for the analysis, because public TCR beta signatures pointed to carriage of CMV infection along with the matching HLA type.

This clonotype occurred many times. It lacks a known antigen. No per-base quality is available; no much larger clone lies one base away. The germline V gene (reference sequence) sets CDR1 to SEHNR and CDR2 to FQNEAQ. Its CDR3 holds 14 amino acids, cysteine through phenylalanine. Solely the CDR3 DNA is kept, with 42 bases framed from the first base. Trimming costs V 4 bases and J 5 bases, and their ends lie 14 bases apart. Sequenced on an Illumina HiSeq 1500. The public reads were reanalyzed by TCRdb: fastp trimming at Q25, MiXCR alignment, in-frame beta chains only. When rows share a CDR3 protein, they turn into one entry using the most common DNA and genes. Across this sample there are 250,000 to 300,000 distinct CDR3 sequences, with about a sixth seen only once. In total, the top ten clones hold roughly 45% of the sample. The paper's findings and limits, for the study overall: In both this cohort and an independent roughly 330-donor cohort, the cumulative frequency of public TCR beta family members distinguished carriers of CMV infection plus the relevant HLA type. The ex vivo response was dominated by HLA-C-restricted CMV-specific TCR beta clonotypes, and the single most frequent clonotype in two of eight donors was supplied by these HLA-C-restricted clonotypes.

This clonotype originated in a human donor in good health (CMV status not recorded). Some clones in this sample may be carry-over from other donors' samples. Material for sequencing was CD8+ T cells from PBMCs. The sequence joins TRBV7-9 to TRBJ1-1, and the D gene may be TRBD1, 6 bases matching. The DNA reads as follows: TGTGCCAGCAGCTCGGACAGTCTCCCAACTGAAGCTTTCTTT. This gives the protein CASSSDSLPTEAFF.